Listed below are T cell receptor beta chains from one sample, sequenced in a study of T cell responses to AZD1222 COVID-19 vaccine. Clones were read by immunoSEQ multiplex PCR, and TCRdb kept only the in-frame ones, dropping some. Seen here are around 150,000 clones, 92% observed once, and the top ten hold roughly 3.4%. Sequenced here: peripheral blood, sampled 28 days after the second AZD1222 dose. These receptors originate from an adult who received the AZD1222 COVID-19 vaccine. Each CDR3 is given with its conserved first and last residue. The D gene is left open where the match is weak. Clone sizes are given selectively: once, few, many, or a class where the clone is expanded.

clone size: -; V gene: TRBV24-1; J gene: TRBJ1-1; D gene: -; CDR3 DNA: TGTGCCACCAGTGAAGGGACTTACACTGAAGCTTTCTTT; CDR3 protein: CATSEGTYTEAFF
clone size: -; V gene: TRBV27; J gene: TRBJ1-1; D gene: TRBD1; CDR3 DNA: TGTGCCAGCAGGACAGGGTACGACACTGAAGCTTTCTTT; CDR3 protein: CASRTGYDTEAFF
clone size: -; V gene: TRBV9; J gene: TRBJ1-2; D gene: -; CDR3 DNA: TGTGCCAGCAGCGGTGGTACAGGTCGATTCTATGGCTACACCTTC; CDR3 protein: CASSGGTGRFYGYTF
clone size: -; V gene: TRBV7-2; J gene: TRBJ2-3; D gene: -; CDR3 DNA: TGTGCCAGCAGCTTTCTAGCTTCTACCACAGATACGCAGTATTTT; CDR3 protein: CASSFLASTTDTQYF
clone size: -; V gene: TRBV11-2; J gene: TRBJ2-3; D gene: -; CDR3 DNA: TGTGCCAGCAGCCCCCGAGACAGCTACTACACAGATACGCAGTATTTT; CDR3 protein: CASSPRDSYYTDTQYF
clone size: once; V gene: TRBV6-6; J gene: TRBJ2-1; D gene: TRBD2; CDR3 DNA: TGTGCCAGCAGTTACAGTCGGCTAGCGGGAGCCAATGAGCAGTTCTTC; CDR3 protein: CASSYSRLAGANEQFF
clone size: -; V gene: TRBV29-1; J gene: TRBJ2-6; D gene: -; CDR3 DNA: TGCAGCGTTGAAGATGAAGTCGGGAGTTCCTCTGGGGCCAACGTCCTGACTTTC; CDR3 protein: CSVEDEVGSSSGANVLTF
clone size: once; V gene: TRBV2; J gene: TRBJ1-6; D gene: -; CDR3 DNA: TGTGCCAGCAGGGAGGGGTCAAACCCTTCACCCCTCCACTTT; CDR3 protein: CASREGSNPSPLHF
clone size: -; V gene: TRBV9; J gene: TRBJ1-5; D gene: -; CDR3 DNA: TGTGCCAGCAGCGTTTCACAGGGCCCCAATCAGCCCCAGCATTTT; CDR3 protein: CASSVSQGPNQPQHF
clone size: -; V gene: TRBV12-3/TRBV12-4; J gene: TRBJ2-5; D gene: TRBD2; CDR3 DNA: TGTGCCAGCAGTCGGACTAGGTGGGAGACCCAGTACTTC; CDR3 protein: CASSRTRWETQYF
clone size: -; V gene: TRBV6-1; J gene: TRBJ1-5; D gene: TRBD1; CDR3 DNA: TGTGCCAGCAGGGAAAGGGCTCCGGGACAGAGCAATCAGCCCCAGCATTTT; CDR3 protein: CASRERAPGQSNQPQHF
clone size: -; V gene: TRBV27; J gene: TRBJ2-7; D gene: TRBD2; CDR3 DNA: TGTGCCAGCAGTACTCACCCAACTAGCGGGATCGCCTACGAGCAGTACTTC; CDR3 protein: CASSTHPTSGIAYEQYF
clone size: -; V gene: TRBV11-3; J gene: TRBJ2-3; D gene: -; CDR3 DNA: TGTGCCAGCAGCGAAGTTCGGGACCTAAACACAGATACGCAGTATTTT; CDR3 protein: CASSEVRDLNTDTQYF
clone size: -; V gene: TRBV28; J gene: TRBJ1-2; D gene: -; CDR3 DNA: TGTGCCAGCAGTGTCCCCACAAACAGGGACCCACATGGCTACACCTTC; CDR3 protein: CASSVPTNRDPHGYTF
clone size: -; V gene: TRBV6-2/TRBV6-3; J gene: TRBJ1-5; D gene: -; CDR3 DNA: TGTGCCAGCAGTTACCTGGGCGGAAGCTCCGATAGCAATCAGCCCCAGCATTTT; CDR3 protein: CASSYLGGSSDSNQPQHF
clone size: -; V gene: TRBV19; J gene: TRBJ1-2; D gene: TRBD1; CDR3 DNA: TGTGCCAGTAGTGGACAGGGAAATAACTATGGCTACACCTTC; CDR3 protein: CASSGQGNNYGYTF
clone size: -; V gene: TRBV20-1; J gene: TRBJ2-7; D gene: -; CDR3 DNA: TGCAGTGCTAGCGACCTCTACGAGCAGTACTTC; CDR3 protein: CSASDLYEQYF
clone size: -; V gene: TRBV10-3; J gene: TRBJ2-5; D gene: -; CDR3 DNA: TGTGCCATCAGTGAGTCGCTAGATAAAGAGACCCAGTACTTC; CDR3 protein: CAISESLDKETQYF
clone size: -; V gene: TRBV28; J gene: TRBJ1-2; D gene: -; CDR3 DNA: TGTGCCAGCAGTTTATCCGGTGACCTCTATGGCTACACCTTC; CDR3 protein: CASSLSGDLYGYTF
clone size: -; V gene: TRBV7-6; J gene: TRBJ2-7; D gene: TRBD1; CDR3 DNA: TGTGCCAGCAGCCCTTCGACAGGGGTGGTTTACGAGCAGTACTTC; CDR3 protein: CASSPSTGVVYEQYF
clone size: -; V gene: TRBV11-3; J gene: TRBJ1-5; D gene: TRBD1; CDR3 DNA: TGTGCCAGCAGAGGACAGGCTAAACAGCATTTT; CDR3 protein: CASRGQAKQHF
clone size: -; V gene: TRBV11-2; J gene: TRBJ1-1; D gene: -; CDR3 DNA: TGTGCCAGCAGACCACGGGGGGGGCCGCGCACTGAAGCTTTCTTT; CDR3 protein: CASRPRGGPRTEAFF
clone size: -; V gene: TRBV28; J gene: TRBJ2-1; D gene: -; CDR3 DNA: TGTGCCAGCAGTTCGCCAGGGACGGTGCGCGGTGAGCAGTTCTTC; CDR3 protein: CASSSPGTVRGEQFF
clone size: -; V gene: TRBV7-3; J gene: TRBJ2-7; D gene: TRBD1; CDR3 DNA: TGTGCCAGCAGCACGACAGGGTCTGGGGAGCAGTACTTC; CDR3 protein: CASSTTGSGEQYF